The 5 T cell receptor beta chains below come from one sample, sequenced in a study of T cell repertoires in cytomegalovirus infection. TCRdb re-called the reads through MiXCR, storing one row per CDR3 protein. The sample has about 770,000 distinct CDR3 sequences; 25% to 35% are singletons. For these TCRs, the target antigens are not known. The sequenced sample was cultured CD8+ T cells from PBMCs, obtained from culture after CMV antigen stimulation. These receptors all stem from a human donor in good health (CMV status not recorded). Some clones in this sample may be carry-over from other donors' samples.

This chain joins TRBV6-2 or TRBV6-3 and TRBJ1-5; D ambiguous. The CDR3 has 15 residues. V was shortened by 5 bases and J by 5 bases, with 16 bases between the two germline ends. The germline CDR1 and CDR2 sequences are MNHEY and SVGEGT. The CDR3 DNA reads as TGTGCCAGCAGTGCCCCCTCGGAGGTCTATCAGCCCCAGCATTTT. This translates into CASSAPSEVYQPQHF.

The V call is TRBV6-5, the J call TRBJ1-2, with D tentatively TRBD1 (6 bases). CDR1 is MNHEY, CDR2 SVGAGI, per germline. The CDR3 has 14 amino acids. V lost 0 bases and J 6 bases, leaving 11 bases between the germline ends. The chain's CDR3 is CASSYSGGADGYTF. In DNA form, the CDR3 reads TGTGCCAGCAGTTACTCGGGGGGCGCGGATGGCTACACCTTC.

This clonotype occurred a few times. V gene TRBV9 combines with J gene TRBJ2-1; perhaps TRBD1 as D (6 bases). Trimming shortened V by 0 bases and J by 6 bases, and 7 bases separated the two germline ends. Germline CDR1 SGDLS, CDR2 YYNGEE. This CDR3 is built from 13 residues. The CDR3 loop is CASSVVTGNEQFF. The CDR3 DNA is TGTGCCAGCAGCGTAGTGACAGGCAATGAGCAGTTCTTC.

The chain joins TRBV6-2 or TRBV6-3 to TRBJ2-7, with D perhaps matching TRBD2 (6 bases). Trimming left V 7 bases short and J 5 bases short, with 15 bases between. CDR1 is MNHEY, CDR2 SVGEGT, per germline. This CDR3 is 13 amino acids long. The CDR3 sequence: CASKRPWGDEQYV. The CDR3 nucleotides are TGTGCCAGCAAGAGGCCTTGGGGGGACGAGCAGTACGTC.

The genes are TRBV20-1 and TRBJ2-7, with D unclear. Germline assignment: CDR1 DFQATT and CDR2 SNEGSKA (reference sequence). The CDR3 has 15 amino acids. V dropped 0 bases and J dropped 2 bases, with 14 bases sitting between them. CDR3 sequence reads: CSARDWARVTYEQYF. CDR3 DNA sequence: TGCAGTGCTAGAGATTGGGCTAGAGTAACCTACGAGCAGTACTTC.